This T cell receptor beta chain was recovered during a study of blood T cell repertoires in COVID-19. Turning to the study itself: In each case, the material was cDNA or gDNA derived from T cells, B-cell-depleted T cells, or PBMCs.

Authors' methods: Nucleated cell counts were estimated from reference gene primer amplification. Here immunoSEQ multiplex PCR was the method, and the copy in TCRdb shows in-frame clones only, minus some. Clone size and V and J calls were adopted from that table, with D and trimming inferred from the DNA. The data contain just over 150,000 clones, about 93% of them singletons. Germline V gene data show CDR1 as MDHEN and CDR2 as SYDVKM. V was cut by 3 bases and J by 6 bases, with 9 bases left in between. This CDR3 is 12 amino acids long. This receptor was taken from a woman between 45 and 60 years old with acute or convalescent COVID-19. The genes are TRBV28 and TRBJ2-7, with unresolved D. The sequenced material came from peripheral blood. CDR3 residues: CASSLTGVEQYF. The CDR3, as DNA: TGTGCCAGCAGTTTGACCGGAGTCGAGCAGTACTTC.